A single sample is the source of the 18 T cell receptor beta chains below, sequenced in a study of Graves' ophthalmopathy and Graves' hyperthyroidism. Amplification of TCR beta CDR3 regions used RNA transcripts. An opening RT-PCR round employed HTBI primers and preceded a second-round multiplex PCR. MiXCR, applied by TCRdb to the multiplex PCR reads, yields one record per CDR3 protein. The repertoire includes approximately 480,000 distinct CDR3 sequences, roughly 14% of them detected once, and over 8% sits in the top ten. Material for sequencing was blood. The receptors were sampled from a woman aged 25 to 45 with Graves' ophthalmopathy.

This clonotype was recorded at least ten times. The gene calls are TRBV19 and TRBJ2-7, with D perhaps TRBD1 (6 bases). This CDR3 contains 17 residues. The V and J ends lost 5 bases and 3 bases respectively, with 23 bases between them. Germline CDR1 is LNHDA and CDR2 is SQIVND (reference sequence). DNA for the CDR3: TGTGCCAGTAGTCTCCGGGACACTGGGGGTTTTGACTACGAGCAGTACTTC. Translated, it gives CASSLRDTGGFDYEQYF.

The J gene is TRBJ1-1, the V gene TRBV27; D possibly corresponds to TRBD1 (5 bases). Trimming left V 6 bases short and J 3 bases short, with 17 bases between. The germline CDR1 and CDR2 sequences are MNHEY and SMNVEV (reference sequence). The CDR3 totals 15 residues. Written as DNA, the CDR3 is TGTGCCAGCAGCCTCACCGGGGGATTTGACACTGAAGCTTTCTTT. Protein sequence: CASSLTGGFDTEAFF.

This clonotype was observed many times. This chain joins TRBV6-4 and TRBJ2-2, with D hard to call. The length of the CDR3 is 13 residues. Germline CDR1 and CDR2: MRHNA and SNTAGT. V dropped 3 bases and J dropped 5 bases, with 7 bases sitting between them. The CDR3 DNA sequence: TGTGCCAGCAGTGAGTCGGGTACCGGGGAGCTGTTTTTT. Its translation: CASSESGTGELFF.

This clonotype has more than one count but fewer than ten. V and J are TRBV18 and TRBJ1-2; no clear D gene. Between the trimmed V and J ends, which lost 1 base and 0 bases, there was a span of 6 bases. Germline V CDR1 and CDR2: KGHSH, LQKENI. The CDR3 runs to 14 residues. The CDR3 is CASSPQRANYGYTF. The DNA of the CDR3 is TGTGCCAGCTCACCACAGAGAGCTAACTATGGCTACACCTTC.

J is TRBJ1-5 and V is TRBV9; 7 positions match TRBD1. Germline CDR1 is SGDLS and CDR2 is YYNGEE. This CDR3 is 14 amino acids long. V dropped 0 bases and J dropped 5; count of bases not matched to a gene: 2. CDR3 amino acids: CASSVGTGDQPQHF. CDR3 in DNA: TGTGCCAGCAGCGTAGGCACAGGGGATCAGCCCCAGCATTTT.

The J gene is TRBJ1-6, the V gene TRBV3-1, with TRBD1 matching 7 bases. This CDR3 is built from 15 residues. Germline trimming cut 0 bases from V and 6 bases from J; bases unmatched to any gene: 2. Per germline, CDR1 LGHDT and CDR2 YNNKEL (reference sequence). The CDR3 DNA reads TGTGCCAGCAGCCAAGAACCAGGGGGTAATTCACCCCTCCACTTT. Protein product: CASSQEPGGNSPLHF.

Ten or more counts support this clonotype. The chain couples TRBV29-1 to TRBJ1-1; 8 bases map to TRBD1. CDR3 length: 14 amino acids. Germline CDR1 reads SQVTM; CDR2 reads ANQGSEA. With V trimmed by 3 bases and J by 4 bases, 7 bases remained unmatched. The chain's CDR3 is CSVDLTGDGTEAFF. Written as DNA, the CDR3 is TGCAGCGTTGACCTGACAGGGGACGGCACTGAAGCTTTCTTT. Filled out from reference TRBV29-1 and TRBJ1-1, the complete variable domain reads SAVISQKPSRDICQRGTSLTIQCQVDSQVTMMFWYRQQPGQSLTLIATANQGSEATYESGFVIDKFPISRPNLTFSTLTVSNMSPEDSSIYLCSVDLTGDGTEAFFGQGTRLTVV.

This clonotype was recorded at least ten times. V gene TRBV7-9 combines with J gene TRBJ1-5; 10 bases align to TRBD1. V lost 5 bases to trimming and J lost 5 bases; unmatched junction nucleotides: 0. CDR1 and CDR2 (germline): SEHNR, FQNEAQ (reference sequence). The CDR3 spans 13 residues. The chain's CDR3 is CASSGQGDQPQHF. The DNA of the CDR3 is TGTGCCAGCAGCGGACAGGGGGATCAGCCCCAGCATTTT.

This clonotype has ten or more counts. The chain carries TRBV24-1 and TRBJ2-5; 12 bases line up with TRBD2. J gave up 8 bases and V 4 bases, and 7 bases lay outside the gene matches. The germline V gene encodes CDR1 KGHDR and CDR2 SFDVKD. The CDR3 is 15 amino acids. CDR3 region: CATSETTSGSLTQYF. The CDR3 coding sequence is TGTGCCACCAGTGAGACGACTAGCGGGAGTTTAACCCAGTACTTC.

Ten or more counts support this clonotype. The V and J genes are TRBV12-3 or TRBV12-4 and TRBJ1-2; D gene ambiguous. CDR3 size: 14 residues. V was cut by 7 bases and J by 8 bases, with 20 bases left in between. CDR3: CASNPAWRSGGYTF. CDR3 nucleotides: TGTGCCAGCAACCCAGCATGGCGATCGGGGGGCTACACCTTC.

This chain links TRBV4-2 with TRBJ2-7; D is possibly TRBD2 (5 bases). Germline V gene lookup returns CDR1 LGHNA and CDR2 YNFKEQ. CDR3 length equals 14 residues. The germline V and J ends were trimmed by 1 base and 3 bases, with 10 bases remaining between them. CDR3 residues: CASSQGSGNYEQYF. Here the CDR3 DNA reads TGTGCCAGCAGCCAAGGGAGCGGAAACTACGAGCAGTACTTC.

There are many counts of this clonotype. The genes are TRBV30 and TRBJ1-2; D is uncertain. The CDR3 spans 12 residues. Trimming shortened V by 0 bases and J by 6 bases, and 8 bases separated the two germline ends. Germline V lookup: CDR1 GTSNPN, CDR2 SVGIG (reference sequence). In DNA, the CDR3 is TGTGCCTGGAGTGTACGACGGGATGGCTACACCTTC. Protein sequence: CAWSVRRDGYTF.

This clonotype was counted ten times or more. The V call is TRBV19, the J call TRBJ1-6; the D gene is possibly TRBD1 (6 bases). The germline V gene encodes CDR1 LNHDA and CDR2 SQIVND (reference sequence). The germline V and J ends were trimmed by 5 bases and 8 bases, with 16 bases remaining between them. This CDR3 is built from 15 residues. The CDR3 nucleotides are TGTGCCAGTAGTTTCGCGACAGGACGGGATTCACCCCTCCACTTT. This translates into CASSFATGRDSPLHF.

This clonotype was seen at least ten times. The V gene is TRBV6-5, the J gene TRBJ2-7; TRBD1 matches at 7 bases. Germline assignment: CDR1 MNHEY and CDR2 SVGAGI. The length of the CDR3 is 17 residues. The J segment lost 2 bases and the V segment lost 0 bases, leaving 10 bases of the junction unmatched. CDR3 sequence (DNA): TGTGCCAGCAGTTACTCCGGCCGGGACAGCCAACCCTACGAGCAGTACTTC. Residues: CASSYSGRDSQPYEQYF.

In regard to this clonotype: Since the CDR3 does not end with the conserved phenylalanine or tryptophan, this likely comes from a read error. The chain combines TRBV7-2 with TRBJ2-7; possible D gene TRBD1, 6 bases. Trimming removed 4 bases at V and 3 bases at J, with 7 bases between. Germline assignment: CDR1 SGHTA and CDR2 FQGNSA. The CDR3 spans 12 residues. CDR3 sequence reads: CASSSTGYEQYL. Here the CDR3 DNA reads TGTGCCAGCAGCTCGACAGGCTACGAGCAGTACCTC.

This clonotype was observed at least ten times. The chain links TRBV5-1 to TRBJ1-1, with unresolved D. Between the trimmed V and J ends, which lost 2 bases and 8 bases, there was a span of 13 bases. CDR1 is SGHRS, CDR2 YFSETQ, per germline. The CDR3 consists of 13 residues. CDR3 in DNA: TGCGCCAGCAGCTTATTACCGCCTGAGGAAGCTTTCTTT. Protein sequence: CASSLLPPEEAFF.

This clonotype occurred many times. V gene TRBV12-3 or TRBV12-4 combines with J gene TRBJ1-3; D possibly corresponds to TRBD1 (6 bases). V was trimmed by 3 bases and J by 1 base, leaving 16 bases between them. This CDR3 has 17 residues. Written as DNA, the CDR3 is TGTGCCAGCAGTTTGGTCGGACAGTTTAATTCTGGAAACACCATATATTTT. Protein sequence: CASSLVGQFNSGNTIYF.

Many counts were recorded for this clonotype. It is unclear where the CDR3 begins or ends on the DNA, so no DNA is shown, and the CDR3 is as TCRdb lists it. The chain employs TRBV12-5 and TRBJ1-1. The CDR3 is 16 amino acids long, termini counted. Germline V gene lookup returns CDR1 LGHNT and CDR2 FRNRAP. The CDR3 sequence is CASGLDPLTLGTEAFF.